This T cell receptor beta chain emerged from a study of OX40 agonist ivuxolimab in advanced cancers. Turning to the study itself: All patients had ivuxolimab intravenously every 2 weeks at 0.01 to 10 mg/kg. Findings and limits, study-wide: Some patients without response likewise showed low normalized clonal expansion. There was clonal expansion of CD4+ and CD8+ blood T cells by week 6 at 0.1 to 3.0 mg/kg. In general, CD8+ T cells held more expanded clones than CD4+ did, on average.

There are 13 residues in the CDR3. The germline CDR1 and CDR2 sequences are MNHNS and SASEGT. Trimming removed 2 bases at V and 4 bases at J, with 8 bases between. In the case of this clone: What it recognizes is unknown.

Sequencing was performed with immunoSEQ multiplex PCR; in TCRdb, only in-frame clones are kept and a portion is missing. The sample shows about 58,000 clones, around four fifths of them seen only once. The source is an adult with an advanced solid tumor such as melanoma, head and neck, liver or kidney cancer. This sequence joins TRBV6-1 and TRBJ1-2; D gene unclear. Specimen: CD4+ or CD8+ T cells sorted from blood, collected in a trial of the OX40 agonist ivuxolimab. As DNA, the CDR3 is TGTGCCAGCAGTGAAAGTGGTAGCTATGGCTACACCTTC. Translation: CASSESGSYGYTF.